The 20 T cell receptor beta chains in this list originate from one sample, sequenced in a study of blood T cell repertoires in COVID-19 (TCRdb year 2020). Libraries were made using the immunoSEQ multiplex PCR assay. TCRdb carries this immuneACCESS record with in-frame sequences only. Its versions omit some clonotypes, under half of them owing to an unresolved V gene in the studies checked, with the rest unexplained. The sample profile shows some 100,000 clones; about 90% of them were found once. The top ten hold roughly 2% of the sample. Sample: peripheral blood. The receptors shown here come from a human donor with active COVID-19. The donor label of this sample is uncertain.

The CDR3 DNA is TGTGCCAGCAGCCAAGAGGTAACGTGGAGGGGGCAGGGCTACACCTTC. This codes for CASSQEVTWRGQGYTF. The chain uses TRBV14 and TRBJ1-2, with 7 bases aligning to TRBD1. The CDR3 runs 16 residues. In germline, CDR1 is SGHDN, CDR2 FVKESK. Trimming took 0 bases from V and 8 from J; bases not matched to a gene: 12.

This rearrangement joins TRBV3-1 (or the pseudogene TRBV3-2) to TRBJ2-3; maybe TRBD2 (5 bases). The V end lost 4 bases, the J end lost 5 bases, and 19 bases lay between the germline ends. This CDR3 spans 16 amino acids. From germline, CDR1 is LGHDT and CDR2 YNNKEL (reference sequence). The CDR3, as DNA: TGTGCCAGCAGCCCGAAAGGGCGGGCCTCGAAAGATACGCAGTATTTT. Its translation is CASSPKGRASKDTQYF.

The chain uses TRBV5-1 and TRBJ2-1; D remains unclear. V was cut by 5 bases and J by 3 bases, with 9 bases left in between. The CDR3 extends over 13 amino acids. CDR1 is SGHRS, CDR2 YFSETQ, per germline. CDR3 nucleotide sequence: TGCGCCAGCAGTTCCACTAACTACAATGAGCAGTTCTTC. It yields the protein CASSSTNYNEQFF.

This clone occurred a few times. The chain couples TRBV2 to TRBJ2-7, with D maybe TRBD1 (5 bases). Germline lookup yields CDR1 SNHLY and CDR2 FYNNEI. With 7 bases removed from V and 2 bases from J, the gap between germline ends came to 15 bases. The CDR3 sequence is 14 residues long. The CDR3: CASKRRVGTYEQYF. In DNA form, the CDR3 reads TGTGCCAGCAAGCGCAGGGTAGGGACCTACGAGCAGTACTTC.

V gene TRBV2 combines with J gene TRBJ2-7; D might be TRBD1 (6 bases). The germline CDR1 and CDR2 sequences are SNHLY and FYNNEI. Trimming removed 2 bases from V and 3 bases from J, with 11 bases in between. CDR3 length equals 14 residues. The CDR3 DNA is TGTGCCAGCAGTGAACCCAGGGGAGACTACGAGCAGTACTTC. It translates to CASSEPRGDYEQYF.

The chain uses TRBV5-6 and TRBJ2-5, with TRBD2 matching over 7 bases. V shed 4 bases, J shed 5 bases, and the junction held 14 bases outside the gene matches. Germline loops: CDR1 SGHDT, CDR2 YYEEEE. This CDR3 comprises 16 residues. The CDR3 loop reads CASSPTPWGGVETQYF. CDR3 coding DNA: TGTGCCAGCAGCCCCACCCCTTGGGGGGGGGTCGAGACCCAGTACTTC.

The CDR3 DNA reads TGTGCCAGCAGTTCATGGACGCGACAGTCACCCCTCCACTTT. Its protein product is CASSSWTRQSPLHF. J is TRBJ1-6 and V is TRBV6-5, with D perhaps matching TRBD1 (5 bases). The germline V gene encodes CDR1 MNHEY and CDR2 SVGAGI. The germline V and J ends were trimmed by 4 bases and 10 bases, with 14 bases remaining between them. The CDR3 consists of 14 residues.

The CDR3 here is CASSSLAGVSETQYF. The CDR3 coding sequence is TGTGCCAGCTCATCCCTAGCGGGGGTATCAGAGACCCAGTACTTC. The chain employs TRBV18 and TRBJ2-5; 10 bases line up with TRBD2. Germline V gene lookup returns CDR1 KGHSH and CDR2 LQKENI. V lost 5 bases, J lost 4 bases, and 7 bases stayed unmatched. The CDR3 has 15 amino acids.

V and J are TRBV5-8 and TRBJ1-5; weak D call: TRBD1 (6 bases). V was shortened by 3 bases and J by 1 base, with 17 bases between the two germline ends. Germline CDR1 reads SGHTS; CDR2 reads YDEGEE. CDR3 length equals 17 residues. CDR3 coding DNA: TGTGCCAGCAGCTCCTACACCAACACAGGGAGCAATCAGCCCCAGCATTTT. Translated, it gives CASSSYTNTGSNQPQHF.

A few counts support this clone. This rearrangement joins TRBV5-1 to TRBJ1-5; D not resolved. V was pared by 3 bases and J by 0 bases, with 10 bases between. The germline gives CDR1 SGHRS, CDR2 YFSETQ. There are 15 residues in the CDR3. CDR3 sequence (DNA): TGCGCCAGCAGCTCGGACTTCAATAGCAATCAGCCCCAGCATTTT. Its translation is CASSSDFNSNQPQHF.

The J gene is TRBJ1-4, the V gene TRBV2, with 7 positions matching TRBD1. This CDR3 is 13 amino acids long. CDR1 is SNHLY, CDR2 FYNNEI, per germline. V gave up 10 bases and J gave up 7 bases; unmatched junction bases: 9. Here the CDR3 reads CAIKRQGLEKLFF. In DNA, the CDR3 is TGTGCCATCAAACGACAGGGTCTTGAAAAACTGTTTTTT.

The chain combines TRBV9 with TRBJ2-1, with D possibly matching TRBD1 (6 bases). V was shortened by 3 bases and J by 4 bases, with 17 bases between the two germline ends. Germline V gene sequence: CDR1 SGDLS, CDR2 YYNGEE. The CDR3 has 16 amino acids. CDR3 in DNA: TGTGCCAGCAGCGGAAACACAGGGAGAGATTACAATGAGCAGTTCTTC. This gives the protein CASSGNTGRDYNEQFF. Using reference TRBV9 and TRBJ2-1 for the parts outside the CDR3, the full variable domain is DSGVTQTPKHLITATGQRVTLRCSPRSGDLSVYWYQQSLDQGLQFLIQYYNGEERAKGNILERFSAQQFPDLHSELNLSSLELGDSALYFCASSGNTGRDYNEQFFGPGTRLTVL.

This clone was counted only a few times. The chain has TRBV5-6 and TRBJ1-5; the D is unclear. The CDR3 consists of 16 residues. Germline CDR1 is SGHDT and CDR2 is YYEEEE. Trimming stripped 0 bases from V and 2 bases from J, with 12 bases between. Written as DNA, the CDR3 is TGTGCCAGCAGCTTGGACGGCGGGCTGGGCAATCAGCCCCAGCATTTT. Protein: CASSLDGGLGNQPQHF.

The rearrangement uses TRBV5-1 and TRBJ1-1; D not resolved. This CDR3 has 14 residues. Germline CDR1 SGHRS, CDR2 YFSETQ. The germline V and J ends were trimmed by 5 bases and 0 bases, with 11 bases remaining between them. CDR3 coding DNA: TGCGCCAGCAGTTTCACAGAGATGAACACTGAAGCTTTCTTT. Its protein is CASSFTEMNTEAFF.

The rearrangement joins TRBV9 to TRBJ1-3; D gene ambiguous. V shed 4 bases and J shed 0 bases, with 11 bases lying between them. The CDR3 covers 15 residues. CDR1 and CDR2 (germline): SGDLS, YYNGEE. For the CDR3, the DNA is TGTGCCAGCAGCTTGACTCCTAACTCTGGAAACACCATATATTTT. The encoded protein is CASSLTPNSGNTIYF.

This rearrangement joins TRBV28 to TRBJ2-7, with 7 positions matching TRBD2. The CDR3 is 14 residues long. Germline CDR1 is MDHEN and CDR2 is SYDVKM. V was clipped by 6 bases and J by 6 bases; unmatched bases: 11. CDR3 sequence: CASRWGGLAGEQYF. The CDR3, as DNA: TGTGCCAGCAGGTGGGGAGGGCTTGCCGGCGAGCAGTACTTC.

This sequence joins TRBV7-2 and TRBJ1-3, with D tentatively TRBD1 (5 bases). With 3 bases removed from V and 10 bases from J, the gap between germline ends came to 16 bases. Germline V lookup: CDR1 SGHTA, CDR2 FQGNSA. This CDR3 is 14 amino acids long. The CDR3 DNA reads TGTGCCAGCAGCTTGGGGAGGGGCGGGGGAACCATATATTTT. The encoded protein is CASSLGRGGGTIYF.

Turning to this clone: Other DNA sequences in this sample translate to the same CDR3. J is TRBJ1-2 and V is TRBV9, with a possible D match to TRBD1 (5 bases). This CDR3 is 13 amino acids long. Germline lookup yields CDR1 SGDLS and CDR2 YYNGEE. The V and J ends lost 2 bases and 4 bases respectively, with 9 bases between them. In DNA, the CDR3 is TGTGCCAGCAGCGTGGAGGGGTCCTATGGCTACACCTTC. Protein sequence: CASSVEGSYGYTF.

The gene calls are TRBV19 and TRBJ2-6; D remains ambiguous. CDR3 length: 18 amino acids. The V gene's germline CDR1 is LNHDA and CDR2 SQIVND (reference sequence). Trimming took off 6 bases at V and 0 bases at J, with 18 bases between the two ends. CDR3 sequence (DNA): TGTGCCAGTAGGTCAGAGCATCCAGGTCTCTCTGGGGCCAACGTCCTGACTTTC. This codes for CASRSEHPGLSGANVLTF.

The J gene is TRBJ2-1, the V gene TRBV6-6; TRBD2 agrees at 12 bases. The germline gives CDR1 MNHNY, CDR2 SVGAGI (reference sequence). The CDR3 loop spans 16 amino acids. Trimming at V came to 6 bases and at J to 5 bases, leaving 8 bases not matched to a gene. DNA of the CDR3: TGTGCCAGCAGCCGGGGACTAGCGGGCGGGGACAATGAGCAGTTCTTC. Translating gives CASSRGLAGGDNEQFF.